The 25 T cell receptor beta chains reported below all come from one sample, sequenced in a study of blood T cell repertoires in COVID-19 (dated by TCRdb to 2018 to 2020). Libraries were prepared through the immunoSEQ multiplex PCR assay. TCRdb obtained this table from immuneACCESS and retained in-frame rearrangements with V and J assigned. These tables miss some clones; where compared with another copy, unresolved V genes account for less than half of the shortfall, and the remainder is unexplained. In all, the sample holds about 49,000 clones, and 81% of those were seen once. The top ten constitute approximately 20% of the sample. Sequenced input: peripheral blood. These receptors were collected from a woman older than 75 with COVID-19, enrolled during active disease.

Only one count was recorded for this clone. The chain couples TRBV3-1 (or the pseudogene TRBV3-2) to TRBJ1-6; 7 positions match TRBD1. Germline CDR1 is LGHDT and CDR2 is YNNKEL (reference sequence). Losses at the gene ends were 4 bases for V and 10 bases for J; bases not matched to a gene: 4. The CDR3 runs to 13 residues. DNA for the CDR3: TGTGCCAGCAGCCCCCAGGGGGACTCACCCCTCCACTTT. It specifies CASSPQGDSPLHF.

The CDR3 DNA reads TGTGCCAGCAGTGAATCGGCAGGGGTTGACTACGAGCAGTACTTC. This codes for CASSESAGVDYEQYF. V gene TRBV25-1 combines with J gene TRBJ2-7, with D tentatively TRBD1 (6 bases). This CDR3 has 15 amino acids. Germline V gene data show CDR1 as MGHDK and CDR2 as SYGVNS. V was shortened by 1 base and J by 3 bases, with 13 bases between the two germline ends.

The chain joins TRBV7-2 to TRBJ2-3, with D maybe TRBD2 (5 bases). Trimming pared 4 bases from V and 0 bases from J, leaving 11 bases between. Germline assignment: CDR1 SGHTA and CDR2 FQGNSA. The CDR3 totals 15 residues. DNA of the CDR3: TGTGCCAGCAGCTCTTCTAGCTCTAGCACAGATACGCAGTATTTT. It yields the protein CASSSSSSSTDTQYF.

The sample holds one count of this clone. The rearrangement uses TRBV19 and TRBJ2-7, with 8 bases fitting TRBD1. Losses at the gene ends were 1 base for V and 4 bases for J; bases not matched to a gene: 6. Germline values: CDR1 LNHDA, CDR2 SQIVND (reference sequence). This CDR3 is 15 amino acids long. CDR3 nucleotide sequence: TGTGCCAGTAGTATAGCCCGGACAGGGCGGTACGAGCAGTACTTC. Translating gives CASSIARTGRYEQYF.

The genes are TRBV6-1 and TRBJ2-5, with 8 bases fitting TRBD1. CDR3 length equals 14 residues. Germline CDR1 reads MNHNS; CDR2 reads SASEGT. V shed 1 base, J shed 7 bases, and the junction held 5 bases outside the gene matches. The CDR3 nucleotides are TGTGCCAGCAGTGAAGGCAGGGGGCCTGGGACCCAGTACTTC. The encoded protein is CASSEGRGPGTQYF.

The gene calls are TRBV2 and TRBJ2-2, with a weak D call TRBD1 (5 bases). There are 15 residues in the CDR3. Germline CDR1 SNHLY, CDR2 FYNNEI. V lost 2 bases, J lost 5 bases, and 12 bases lay in between. CDR3 bases: TGTGCCAGCAGTGAAACGGCCCCAGGGACCGGGGAGCTGTTTTTT. Encoded protein: CASSETAPGTGELFF.

This clone has just a few counts. The gene calls are TRBV11-1 and TRBJ2-7; D might be TRBD2 (6 bases). Germline loops: CDR1 SGHAT, CDR2 FQDESV (reference sequence). Trimming took 3 bases from V and 0 from J, leaving 15 bases between them. CDR3 length equals 16 residues. The CDR3 sequence is CASSFGGDWSSYEQYF. In DNA form, the CDR3 reads TGTGCCAGCAGCTTCGGCGGGGACTGGAGCTCCTACGAGCAGTACTTC.

The chain recombines TRBV9 with TRBJ2-4; 7 bases map to TRBD2. Germline V gene data show CDR1 as SGDLS and CDR2 as YYNGEE. J lost 5 bases, V lost 6 bases, and 5 bases had no gene match. The CDR3 loop spans 13 amino acids. CDR3 loop: CASTGGGENIQYF. CDR3 nucleotides: TGTGCCAGCACCGGCGGGGGAGAAAACATTCAGTACTTC.

J is TRBJ1-2 and V is TRBV7-9; D is unclear. Trimming cost V 5 bases and J 3 bases, with 13 bases left between them. The CDR3 consists of 14 residues. Germline CDR1 reads SEHNR; CDR2 reads FQNEAQ (reference sequence). The CDR3 spells CASSPDLRDYGYTF. In nucleotides, the CDR3 is TGTGCCAGCAGCCCAGATCTGAGGGACTATGGCTACACCTTC.

This clone has a single count. The chain carries TRBV6-6 and TRBJ1-1, with TRBD1 matching 8 bases. There are 13 residues in the CDR3. The V and J ends lost 8 bases and 8 bases, in that order; junction bases with no gene match: 10. Germline V lookup: CDR1 MNHNY, CDR2 SVGAGI (reference sequence). The CDR3 DNA follows: TGTGCCAGCGCGAATCAGGGGGCGTGGGAAGCTTTCTTT. It encodes CASANQGAWEAFF.

V is TRBV18 and J is TRBJ2-3, with TRBD1 as a possible D gene (5 bases). The ends were cut back, 5 bases at V and 4 bases at J, with 7 bases in the middle. Germline V gene lookup returns CDR1 KGHSH and CDR2 LQKENI. The CDR3 is made up of 12 amino acids. The CDR3 loop is CASSGAADTQYF. DNA for the CDR3: TGTGCCAGCTCAGGGGCCGCAGATACGCAGTATTTT. The entire variable domain, with the rest obtained from reference TRBV18 and TRBJ2-3, is as follows: NAGVMQNPRHLVRRRGQEARLRCSPMKGHSHVYWYRQLPEEGLKFMVYLQKENIIDESGMPKERFSAEFPKEGPSILRIQQVVRGDSAAYFCASSGAADTQYFGPGTRLTVL.

This clone was recorded a few times. The chain employs TRBV7-9 and TRBJ1-2, with D tentatively TRBD1 (6 bases). Trimming left V 5 bases short and J 8 bases short, with 15 bases between. The CDR3 contains 13 residues. The V gene's germline CDR1 is SEHNR and CDR2 FQNEAQ (reference sequence). The CDR3 region has the DNA TGTGCCAGCAGCCCAAAGACAGGAGGAGGCTACACCTTC. Protein: CASSPKTGGGYTF.

This clone was detected once. The CDR3 sequence: CASSVVGTSGTLSSYNEQFF. The CDR3 DNA sequence: TGTGCCAGCAGCGTAGTCGGGACTAGCGGGACCCTGAGCTCCTACAATGAGCAGTTCTTC. The chain has TRBV9 and TRBJ2-1; TRBD2 matches 13 bases. Germline assignment: CDR1 SGDLS and CDR2 YYNGEE. CDR3 length: 20 residues. Trimming cost V 0 bases and J 0 bases; bases outside gene matches: 9.

This clone has a single count. The chain joins TRBV3-1 (or the pseudogene TRBV3-2) to TRBJ2-7; D may be TRBD2 (5 bases). V lost 0 bases and J lost 3, with 12 bases in between. CDR3 length: 15 residues. Germline V gives CDR1 LGHDT, CDR2 YNNKEL (reference sequence). The CDR3 sequence: CASSQDPGIFYEQYF. The CDR3 DNA follows: TGTGCCAGCAGCCAAGATCCCGGGATATTCTACGAGCAGTACTTC.

V is TRBV30 and J is TRBJ2-1; no clear D. The germline V gene encodes CDR1 GTSNPN and CDR2 SVGIG (reference sequence). The CDR3 consists of 12 residues. The V end lost 0 bases, the J end lost 3 bases, and 3 bases lay between the germline ends. Written as DNA, the CDR3 is TGTGCCTGGAGTGTGAGCTACAATGAGCAGTTCTTC. Translation gives CAWSVSYNEQFF.

This chain uses TRBV4-1 with TRBJ2-6; possibly TRBD2 for D (5 bases). Germline V gene lookup returns CDR1 MGHRA and CDR2 YSYEKL. The V and J ends lost 3 bases and 2 bases respectively, with 8 bases between them. There are 15 residues in the CDR3. In nucleotides, the CDR3 is TGCGCCAGCAGCCAGGTGACTACTGGGGCCAACGTCCTGACTTTC. Translation gives CASSQVTTGANVLTF.

In regard to this clone: Germline and junction disagree at one end, which may indicate a read error. CDR3 in amino acids: CASNDGQVTNTQYF. DNA for the CDR3: TGTGCCAGCAACGATGGACAGGTCACAAATACGCAGTATTTT. The chain joins TRBV9 to TRBJ2-3; 7 bases agree with TRBD1. The CDR3 extends over 14 amino acids. CDR1 SGDLS and CDR2 YYNGEE come from the germline V gene.

The J gene is TRBJ1-1, the V gene TRBV28; TRBD1 might be the D (5 bases). Trimming stripped 2 bases from V and 1 base from J, with 11 bases between. The length of the CDR3 is 15 residues. Germline V lookup: CDR1 MDHEN, CDR2 SYDVKM. CDR3 protein: CASSLGATTNTEAFF. The DNA for the CDR3 is TGTGCCAGCAGTTTAGGGGCCACAACGAACACTGAAGCTTTCTTT. The full variable domain, with the rest looked up from reference TRBV28 and TRBJ1-1, is DVKVTQSSRYLVKRTGEKVFLECVQDMDHENMFWYRQDPGLGLRLIYFSYDVKMKEKGDIPEGYSVSREKKERFSLILESASTNQTSMYLCASSLGATTNTEAFFGQGTRLTVV.

The chain uses TRBV14 and TRBJ2-2; TRBD2 might be the D (6 bases). V was shortened by 4 bases and J by 1 base, with 13 bases between the two germline ends. Germline assignment: CDR1 SGHDN and CDR2 FVKESK. The CDR3 sequence is 16 residues long. The CDR3 protein is CASSRGGRGNTGELFF. In DNA, the CDR3 is TGTGCCAGCAGCCGCGGCGGGCGGGGGAACACCGGGGAGCTGTTTTTT.

CDR3 residues: CASSHPATSGDTQYF. The CDR3 bases are TGTGCCAGCAGCCACCCGGCGACTAGCGGAGATACGCAGTATTTT. The gene calls are TRBV3-1 (or the pseudogene TRBV3-2) and TRBJ2-3; TRBD2 agrees at 9 bases. The CDR3 extends over 15 amino acids. Germline assignment: CDR1 LGHDT and CDR2 YNNKEL (reference sequence). Unmatched junction bases numbered 6, after V lost 3 bases and J lost 5 bases.

V is TRBV6-5 and J is TRBJ1-5; possibly TRBD1 for D (6 bases). Looked up from germline, CDR1 is MNHEY and CDR2 is SVGAGI. The CDR3 is made up of 16 amino acids. The V end lost 0 bases, the J end lost 4 bases, and 13 bases lay between the germline ends. The CDR3 loop reads CASSYSRPQGNQPQHF. The DNA for the CDR3 is TGTGCCAGCAGTTACTCGAGGCCACAGGGAAATCAGCCCCAGCATTTT.

CDR3 sequence: CAISTKTRLGNTIYF. The CDR3 DNA sequence: TGTGCCATCAGCACTAAAACAAGGCTCGGAAACACCATATATTTT. The chain links TRBV10-3 to TRBJ1-3; D is uncertain. V was trimmed by 6 bases and J by 4 bases, leaving 16 bases between them. Germline lookup yields CDR1 ENHRY and CDR2 SYGVKD. This CDR3 contains 15 residues.

The rearrangement joins TRBV6-5 to TRBJ2-5; 8 bases line up with TRBD2. With V trimmed by 2 bases and J by 6 bases, 8 bases remained unmatched. The CDR3 is 15 amino acids. Looked up from germline, CDR1 is MNHEY and CDR2 is SVGAGI. CDR3 coding DNA: TGTGCCAGCAGTTACACCGGGAGGGCCCTGCAGACCCAGTACTTC. Protein product: CASSYTGRALQTQYF.

This clone showed up just once. The chain combines TRBV6-6 with TRBJ2-3; 8 nucleotides agree with TRBD1. The ends lost 2 bases at V and 3 bases at J; junction bases unmatched: 4. The CDR3 runs 15 residues. Germline V gene lookup returns CDR1 MNHNY and CDR2 SVGAGI (reference sequence). Here the CDR3 reads CASSYAGQGTDTQYF. The CDR3 coding sequence is TGTGCCAGCAGTTACGCAGGACAGGGAACAGATACGCAGTATTTT.

The J gene is TRBJ1-1, the V gene TRBV19; D gene unclear. Per the germline V gene, CDR1 is LNHDA and CDR2 is SQIVND (reference sequence). Trimming stripped 8 bases from V and 11 bases from J, with 15 bases between. This CDR3 has 11 amino acids. The CDR3 region is CASSLAAGAFF. Here the CDR3 DNA reads TGTGCCAGTTCGCTCGCGGCCGGTGCTTTCTTT.